This T cell receptor (beta chain) stems from a study of CD8+ T cells in alopecia areata. Study as a whole: Administration of oral tofacitinib to treated patients was at 5 to 10 mg twice daily. Patients in the study were on tofacitinib for 6 to 18 months, then off it for 6 months.

Once RNA had been extracted, it was reverse transcribed into cDNA to act as the sequencing template. Repertoires were generated with immunoSEQ multiplex PCR, while TCRdb's copy carries only in-frame clones and drops some. The sample has approximately 280,000 clones, 58% seen once. Treatment meaning: oral pan-JAK inhibitor, 5-10 mg twice daily. This clone was counted a few times. Its matching antigen is unknown. Study findings and constraints: In blood and scalp, many expanded lesional clones persisted during tofacitinib.

The CDR3 contains 13 residues. Germline V CDR1 and CDR2: SEHNR, FQNEAQ (reference sequence). Deletions cut 3 bases from V and 2 bases from J, with 7 bases between. The TCR was taken from a human donor with alopecia areata. The sample in question was CD4+ T cells sorted from blood, obtained at week 24, from a patient treated with tofacitinib. The chain combines TRBV7-9 with TRBJ1-1; D gene uncertain. The CDR3 here is CASSFPGNTEAFF. The CDR3 bases are TGTGCCAGCAGCTTCCCCGGCAACACTGAAGCTTTCTTT.